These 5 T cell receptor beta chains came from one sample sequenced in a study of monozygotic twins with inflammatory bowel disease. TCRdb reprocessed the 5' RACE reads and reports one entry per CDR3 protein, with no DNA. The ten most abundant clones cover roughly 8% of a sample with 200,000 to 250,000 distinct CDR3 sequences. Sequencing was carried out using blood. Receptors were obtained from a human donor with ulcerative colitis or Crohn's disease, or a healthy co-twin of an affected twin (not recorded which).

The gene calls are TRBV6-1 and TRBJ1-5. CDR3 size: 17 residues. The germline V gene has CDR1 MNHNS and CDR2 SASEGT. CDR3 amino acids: CASSVGQAKNSNQPQHF.

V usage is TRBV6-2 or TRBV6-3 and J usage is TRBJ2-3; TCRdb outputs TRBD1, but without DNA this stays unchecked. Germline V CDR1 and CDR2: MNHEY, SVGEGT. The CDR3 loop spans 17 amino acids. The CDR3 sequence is CASSSPGKQGSTDTQYF.

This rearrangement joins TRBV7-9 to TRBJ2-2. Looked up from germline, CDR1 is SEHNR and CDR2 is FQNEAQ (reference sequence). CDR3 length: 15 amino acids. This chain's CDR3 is CASTILGRNTGELFF.

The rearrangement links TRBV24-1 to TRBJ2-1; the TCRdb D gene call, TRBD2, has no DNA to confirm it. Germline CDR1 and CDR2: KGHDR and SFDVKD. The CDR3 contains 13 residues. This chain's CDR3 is CATNPWGVNEQFF.

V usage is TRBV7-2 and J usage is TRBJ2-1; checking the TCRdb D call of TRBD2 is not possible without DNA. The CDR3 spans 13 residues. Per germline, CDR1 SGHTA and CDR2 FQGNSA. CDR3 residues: CASSLVSSHEQFF.